Below, 25 T cell receptor beta chains from the same sample are listed, as sequenced in a study of T cell responses to AZD1222 COVID-19 vaccine. Here immunoSEQ multiplex PCR was the method, and the copy in TCRdb shows in-frame clones only, minus some. The table records about 96,000 clones, approximately 87% of them present only once. Sequenced material: peripheral blood, taken on day 0 of AZD1222 vaccination. The receptors shown here come from an adult in good health.

There are a few counts of this clone. The chain uses TRBV10-3 and TRBJ1-6; D might be TRBD1 (6 bases). The CDR3 covers 15 residues. Trimming removed 3 bases from V and 11 bases from J, with 17 bases in between. Per germline, CDR1 ENHRY and CDR2 SYGVKD. The CDR3 nucleotides are TGTGCCATCAGTGACCCCGCACAGGGAGGGGCACCCCTCCACTTT. As protein: CAISDPAQGGAPLHF.

As DNA, the CDR3 is TGTGCTAGCGGCTCGGCGGGAGGGGCCGGGGAGACCCAGTACTTC. The encoded protein is CASGSAGGAGETQYF. The chain recombines TRBV7-7 with TRBJ2-5; 9 bases match TRBD2. The CDR3 sequence is 15 residues long. The germline V gene encodes CDR1 SSHAT and CDR2 FNYEAQ (reference sequence).

The chain joins TRBV10-3 to TRBJ1-5; D unclear. V lost 2 bases and J 4 bases, leaving 6 bases between the germline ends. This CDR3 is 13 amino acids long. Per germline, CDR1 ENHRY and CDR2 SYGVKD. This CDR3 reads CAISELLNQPQHF. CDR3 DNA: TGTGCCATCAGTGAGCTTCTGAATCAGCCCCAGCATTTT.

The rearrangement joins TRBV7-2 to TRBJ2-5, with 8 nucleotides matching TRBD1. V trimming: 5 bases; J trimming: 5 bases; junction bases outside the gene matches: 10. The CDR3 runs 15 residues. CDR1 and CDR2 from the germline V gene are SGHTA and FQGNSA. CDR3 DNA: TGTGCCAGCAGCCGTGGACAGGGTGGGAGGGAGACCCAGTACTTC. This sequence encodes CASSRGQGGRETQYF.

The rearrangement joins TRBV19 to TRBJ2-6; no clear D gene. Germline CDR1 LNHDA, CDR2 SQIVND (reference sequence). The germline V and J ends were trimmed by 7 bases and 4 bases, with 8 bases remaining between them. This CDR3 is built from 13 residues. CDR3 bases: TGTGCCAGTACCAACATAGGGGCCAACGTCCTGACTTTC. Its protein product is CASTNIGANVLTF.

This clone has a single count. The V call is TRBV3-1 (or the pseudogene TRBV3-2), the J call TRBJ2-3; D ambiguous. Germline V gene lookup returns CDR1 LGHDT and CDR2 YNNKEL (reference sequence). V gave up 0 bases and J gave up 9 bases, with 4 bases separating them. The CDR3 consists of 11 residues. The CDR3 DNA follows: TGTGCCAGCAGCCAAGAGGACACGCAGTATTTT. Its translation: CASSQEDTQYF.

This chain joins TRBV4-3 and TRBJ1-1; the D is unclear. The CDR3 is made up of 13 amino acids. CDR1 is LGHNA and CDR2 is YSLEER in the germline V gene. V was trimmed by 3 bases and J by 2 bases, leaving 7 bases between them. In nucleotides, the CDR3 is TGCGCCAGCAGCCACTACAGAAACACTGAAGCTTTCTTT. Amino acid sequence: CASSHYRNTEAFF.

The rearrangement uses TRBV5-4 and TRBJ1-3, with 11 bases aligning to TRBD1. With V trimmed by 3 bases and J by 6 bases, 5 bases remained unmatched. This CDR3 is 15 amino acids long. Looked up from germline, CDR1 is SGHNT and CDR2 is YYREEE (reference sequence). This CDR3 is CASSSGTGGLNTIYF. CDR3 nucleotide sequence: TGTGCCAGCAGCTCCGGGACAGGGGGATTAAACACCATATATTTT.

The chain couples TRBV19 to TRBJ2-6; D is possibly TRBD1 or TRBD2 (5 bases each). V was clipped by 7 bases and J by 1 base, with 14 bases between them. There are 16 residues in the CDR3. Germline lookup yields CDR1 LNHDA and CDR2 SQIVND (reference sequence). The CDR3 coding sequence is TGTGCCAGTAAGGACACGAGGGCGTCTGGGGCCAACGTCCTGACTTTC. Amino acid sequence: CASKDTRASGANVLTF.

The V call is TRBV9, the J call TRBJ2-1, with 7 bases aligning to TRBD2. The CDR3 has 15 amino acids. CDR1 and CDR2 (germline): SGDLS, YYNGEE. The trim removed 4 bases at V and 0 bases at J, leaving 4 bases unmatched. CDR3 DNA sequence: TGTGCCAGCAGCCGGGCTAGCGGCTCCTACAATGAGCAGTTCTTC. Translated, it gives CASSRASGSYNEQFF.

In this sample, this clone turned up once. This chain uses TRBV9 with TRBJ2-7; 7 nucleotides align to TRBD2. This CDR3 is 14 amino acids long. The trim removed 2 bases at V and 3 bases at J, leaving 5 bases unmatched. Germline assignment: CDR1 SGDLS and CDR2 YYNGEE. Here the CDR3 reads CASSVGGRGYEQYF. The CDR3 DNA sequence: TGTGCCAGCAGCGTGGGCGGGAGAGGCTACGAGCAGTACTTC.

The chain is built from TRBV9 and TRBJ2-1; a possible D gene is TRBD2 (6 bases). Germline V CDR1 and CDR2: SGDLS, YYNGEE. The CDR3 extends over 15 amino acids. Trimming took 1 base from V and 5 from J, leaving 13 bases between them. The CDR3: CASSVWQERDNEQFF. CDR3 DNA: TGTGCCAGCAGCGTATGGCAGGAGCGGGACAATGAGCAGTTCTTC.

This chain joins TRBV6-5 and TRBJ1-1; tentative D call: TRBD1 (5 bases). The germline V gene has CDR1 MNHEY and CDR2 SVGAGI. Trimming pared 6 bases from V and 0 bases from J, leaving 8 bases between. The CDR3 runs to 13 residues. The CDR3 bases are TGTGCCAGCAGAGTGACAGTGAACACTGAAGCTTTCTTT. This sequence encodes CASRVTVNTEAFF.

The chain combines TRBV5-1 with TRBJ1-3, with D uncertain. Germline CDR1 SGHRS, CDR2 YFSETQ. CDR3 size: 14 residues. V lost 2 bases and J lost 8, with 14 bases in between. The CDR3 loop is CASSLGQVDDTIYF. The DNA for the CDR3 is TGCGCCAGCAGCTTAGGGCAGGTCGATGACACCATATATTTT.

The V and J genes are TRBV3-1 (or the pseudogene TRBV3-2) and TRBJ1-1; unclear D gene. V shed 3 bases and J shed 1 base, with 3 bases lying between them. The CDR3 runs 12 residues. Per the germline V gene, CDR1 is LGHDT and CDR2 is YNNKEL (reference sequence). As DNA, the CDR3 is TGTGCCAGCAGCCACGGGAACACTGAAGCTTTCTTT. Protein: CASSHGNTEAFF.

The rearrangement links TRBV5-1 to TRBJ2-5; 12 nucleotides line up with TRBD2. The CDR3 has 14 amino acids. The V and J ends lost 4 bases and 4 bases, in that order; junction bases with no gene match: 2. Per germline, CDR1 SGHRS and CDR2 YFSETQ. CDR3 nucleotides: TGCGCCAGCAGCAGGACTAGCGGGGTAGAGACCCAGTACTTC. It is translated as CASSRTSGVETQYF. The entire variable domain, with the rest obtained from reference TRBV5-1 and TRBJ2-5, is as follows: KAGVTQTPRYLIKTRGQQVTLSCSPISGHRSVSWYQQTPGQGLQFLFEYFSETQRNKGNFPGRFSGRQFSNSRSEMNVSTLELGDSALYLCASSRTSGVETQYFGPGTRLLVL.

This clone was counted a single time. The chain employs TRBV23-1 and TRBJ2-5; D could derive from TRBD1 or TRBD2 (6 bases each). TRBV23-1 is filed as an ORF, its function uncertain. The CDR3 consists of 18 residues. Trimming left V 2 bases short and J 5 bases short, with 24 bases between. CDR3 sequence: CASSQTWLGRRGGETQYF. The CDR3 nucleotides read TGCGCCAGCAGTCAAACCTGGCTTGGTCGGAGAGGGGGGGAGACCCAGTACTTC.

V usage is TRBV5-4 and J usage is TRBJ2-1; D unclear. CDR3 length: 11 amino acids. V lost 5 bases and J 7 bases, leaving 7 bases between the germline ends. The germline V gene encodes CDR1 SGHNT and CDR2 YYREEE (reference sequence). CDR3 DNA sequence: TGTGCCAGCAGGGGTGAGAATGAGCAGTTCTTC. This sequence encodes CASRGENEQFF. The whole variable domain, filled in from reference TRBV5-4 and TRBJ2-1, reads ETGVTQSPTHLIKTRGQQVTLRCSSQSGHNTVSWYQQALGQGPQFIFQYYREEENGRGNFPPRFSGLQFPNYSSELNVNALELDDSALYLCASRGENEQFFGPGTRLTVL.

This chain connects TRBV4-1 to TRBJ2-2, with D uncertain. Germline V gives CDR1 MGHRA, CDR2 YSYEKL. V was clipped by 4 bases and J by 1 base, with 10 bases between them. CDR3 size: 15 residues. CDR3: CASSRGFVNTGELFF. The DNA for the CDR3 is TGCGCCAGCAGCCGTGGTTTCGTGAACACCGGGGAGCTGTTTTTT.

The CDR3 nucleotides read TGTGCCAGCAGCGCGGGGGGCTTTAGTGAGCAGTTCTTC. This sequence encodes CASSAGGFSEQFF. The rearrangement uses TRBV7-9 and TRBJ2-1, with 8 bases lining up with TRBD2. Germline V CDR1 and CDR2: SEHNR, FQNEAQ (reference sequence). The CDR3 has 13 residues. After removal of 5 bases from V and 9 bases from J, the junction contained 6 bases not matched to a gene. The full variable domain, completed using reference TRBV7-9 and TRBJ2-1, is DTGVSQNPRHKITKRGQNVTFRCDPISEHNRLYWYRQTLGQGPEFLTYFQNEAQLEKSRLLSDRFSAERPKGSFSTLEIQRTEQGDSAMYLCASSAGGFSEQFFGPGTRLTVL.

This sequence joins TRBV6-6 and TRBJ1-1; D uncertain. The CDR3 consists of 15 residues. Germline V gene data show CDR1 as MNHNY and CDR2 as SVGAGI (reference sequence). V was clipped by 6 bases and J by 2 bases, with 16 bases between them. In DNA form, the CDR3 reads TGTGCCAGCAGAAATCACCAGGACCGTAACACTGAAGCTTTCTTT. Translating it yields CASRNHQDRNTEAFF.

This rearrangement joins TRBV15 to TRBJ1-2, with D possibly matching TRBD1 (6 bases). From germline, CDR1 is LNHNV and CDR2 YYDKDF (reference sequence). This CDR3 has 13 residues. Between the trimmed V and J ends, which lost 5 bases and 4 bases, there was a span of 11 bases. The CDR3 coding sequence is TGTGCCACCAGCCTCGTAGGGGGCTATGGCTACACCTTC. It yields the protein CATSLVGGYGYTF.

V gene TRBV28 combines with J gene TRBJ1-2; maybe TRBD1 (5 bases). V was trimmed by 4 bases and J by 0 bases, leaving 12 bases between them. Per germline, CDR1 MDHEN and CDR2 SYDVKM. The CDR3 runs 15 residues. Written as DNA, the CDR3 is TGTGCCAGCAGTTCGGTGGGGGGTGCTAACTATGGCTACACCTTC. This sequence encodes CASSSVGGANYGYTF.

The J gene is TRBJ1-1, the V gene TRBV9, with D possibly TRBD1 on 5 matching bases. V was clipped by 0 bases and J by 4 bases, with 10 bases between them. CDR3 length equals 14 residues. Germline V gene sequence: CDR1 SGDLS, CDR2 YYNGEE. The CDR3 protein is CASSVAPGPTEAFF. The DNA of the CDR3 is TGTGCCAGCAGCGTAGCACCGGGGCCCACTGAAGCTTTCTTT.

This chain joins TRBV27 and TRBJ1-4; TRBD1 might be the D (5 bases). V lost 10 bases, J lost 4 bases, and 16 bases lay in between. The CDR3 spans 14 residues. Germline loops: CDR1 MNHEY, CDR2 SMNVEV (reference sequence). In DNA form, the CDR3 reads TGTGCCACCCCATCCGGGGGTCTTAATGAAAAACTGTTTTTT. This codes for CATPSGGLNEKLFF.